These 3 T cell receptor beta chains came from one sample sequenced in a study of glioma-infiltrating T cells. The iRepertoire nested amplicon-rescue multiplex PCR amplified TCR alpha and beta CDR3s from RNA. Each CDR3 protein is one row after TCRdb ran MiXCR on the multiplex PCR reads. The data hold roughly 200,000 distinct CDR3 sequences, with roughly 45% observed a single time. The sequenced material came from glioma tissue, nonneoplastic brain tissue, or PBMCs (not recorded which). Every receptor here comes from a human donor with low-grade glioma or glioblastoma, undergoing nonglioma brain surgery, or in good health (not recorded which).

This chain connects TRBV3-1 to TRBJ2-1; D unclear. Germline assignment: CDR1 LGHDT and CDR2 YNNKEL (reference sequence). This CDR3 spans 15 amino acids. V lost 1 base to trimming and J lost 5 bases, with 12 bases between them. CDR3 in DNA: TGTGCCAGCAGCCAAGCGGTTTATGGGGACAATGAGCAGTTCTTC. Translating it yields CASSQAVYGDNEQFF.

This clonotype was seen ten or more times. The chain combines TRBV10-3 with TRBJ1-3; 7 nucleotides line up with TRBD1. The CDR3 covers 17 residues. V lost 2 bases, J lost 3 bases, and 10 bases stayed unmatched. The germline gives CDR1 ENHRY, CDR2 SYGVKD. The CDR3 bases are TGTGCCATCAGTGAGCACGGACAGGAAGCAAGTGGAAACACCATATATTTT. As protein: CAISEHGQEASGNTIYF.

As to this clonotype: Being one base from a much bigger clone, this may be a read error. V is TRBV5-4 and J is TRBJ2-1; D perhaps matches TRBD2 (6 bases). The length of the CDR3 is 14 residues. CDR1 SGHNT and CDR2 YYREEE come from the germline V gene (reference sequence). The CDR3 sequence is CASSPRRAEETEYF. The CDR3 DNA follows: TGTGCCAGCAGCCCCAGGAGGGCGGAAGAGACCGAGTACTTC.